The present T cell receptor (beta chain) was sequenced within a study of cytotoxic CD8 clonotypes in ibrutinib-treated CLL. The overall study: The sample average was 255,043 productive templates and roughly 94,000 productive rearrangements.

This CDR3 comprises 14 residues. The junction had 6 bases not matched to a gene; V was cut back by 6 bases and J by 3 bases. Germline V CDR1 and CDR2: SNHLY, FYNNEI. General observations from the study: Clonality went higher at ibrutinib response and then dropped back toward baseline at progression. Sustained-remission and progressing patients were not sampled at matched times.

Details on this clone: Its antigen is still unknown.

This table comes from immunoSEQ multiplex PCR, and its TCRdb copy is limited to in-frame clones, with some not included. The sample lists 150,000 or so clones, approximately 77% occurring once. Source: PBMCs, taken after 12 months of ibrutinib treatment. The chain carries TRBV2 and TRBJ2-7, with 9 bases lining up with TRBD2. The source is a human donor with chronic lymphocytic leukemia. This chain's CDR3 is CASRTGTSFYEQYF. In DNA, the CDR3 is TGTGCCAGCAGAACCGGGACTAGCTTCTACGAGCAGTACTTC. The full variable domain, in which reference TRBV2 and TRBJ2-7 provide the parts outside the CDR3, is EPEVTQTPSHQVTQMGQEVILRCVPISNHLYFYWYRQILGQKVEFLVSFYNNEISEKSEIFDDQFSVERPDGSNFTLKIRSTKLEDSAMYFCASRTGTSFYEQYFGPGTRLTVT.